The 22 T cell receptor beta chains below come from one sample, sequenced in a study of OX40 agonist ivuxolimab in advanced cancers. The assay was immunoSEQ multiplex PCR, and TCRdb's table has in-frame clones only and misses some. The sample comprises roughly 53,000 clones, 80% to 90% of which are singletons, and about 48% rests with the top ten. The sample here was CD4+ or CD8+ T cells sorted from blood, taken in a trial of the OX40 agonist ivuxolimab. These receptors originate from an adult with an advanced solid tumor such as melanoma, head and neck, liver or kidney cancer.

The chain employs TRBV7-2 and TRBJ2-3; a weak D match, TRBD2 (6 bases). Germline values: CDR1 SGHTA, CDR2 FQGNSA. The CDR3 sequence is 16 residues long. V was trimmed by 3 bases and J by 2 bases, leaving 15 bases between them. In DNA, the CDR3 is TGTGCCAGCAGCTTGGAGCGAGCGGGCCTCACAGATACGCAGTATTTT. Translated: CASSLERAGLTDTQYF.

A remark on this clone: In the same sample, other DNA sequences code for this CDR3. The chain links TRBV6-6 to TRBJ2-7; 7 bases fit TRBD1. The CDR3 runs 13 residues. Looked up from germline, CDR1 is MNHNY and CDR2 is SVGAGI (reference sequence). V lost 4 bases, J lost 1 base, and 1 base stayed unmatched. The CDR3 region is CASSWDSSYEQYF. CDR3 DNA sequence: TGTGCCAGCAGTTGGGACAGTTCCTACGAGCAGTACTTC.

This chain uses TRBV10-3 with TRBJ1-1; 7 bases are a match to TRBD1. This CDR3 spans 13 amino acids. V lost 10 bases to trimming and J lost 3 bases; unmatched junction nucleotides: 8. Germline V lookup: CDR1 ENHRY, CDR2 SYGVKD. This CDR3 reads CATQQGKDTEAFF. In DNA, the CDR3 is TGTGCCACACAACAGGGGAAGGACACTGAAGCTTTCTTT.

This chain joins TRBV7-2 and TRBJ2-3; tentatively, D is TRBD1 (6 bases). The CDR3 is made up of 14 amino acids. Germline V gene lookup returns CDR1 SGHTA and CDR2 FQGNSA. V was trimmed by 5 bases and J by 4 bases, leaving 13 bases between them. Here the CDR3 reads CASSLGQTPDTQYF. The CDR3 nucleotides are TGTGCCAGCAGCCTCGGACAGACCCCAGATACGCAGTATTTT.

The CDR3 DNA sequence: TGTGCCAGCAGCTTGCAGTCTTCAGACTCTGGGGCCAACGTCCTGACTTTC. Its protein product is CASSLQSSDSGANVLTF. The V call is TRBV5-6, the J call TRBJ2-6; D is uncertain. The V end lost 1 base, the J end lost 0 bases, and 11 bases lay between the germline ends. The CDR3 length is 17 residues. CDR1 and CDR2 from the germline V gene are SGHDT and YYEEEE.

The rearrangement joins TRBV5-1 to TRBJ2-7; the D gene is possibly TRBD2 (6 bases). The CDR3 covers 11 residues. V lost 5 bases to trimming and J lost 7 bases, with 10 bases between them. The germline CDR1 and CDR2 sequences are SGHRS and YFSETQ. CDR3 region: CASSGDLEQYF. The CDR3, as DNA: TGCGCCAGCAGTGGGGACTTGGAGCAGTACTTC. Variable domain in full (rest from reference TRBV5-1 and TRBJ2-7): KAGVTQTPRYLIKTRGQQVTLSCSPISGHRSVSWYQQTPGQGLQFLFEYFSETQRNKGNFPGRFSGRQFSNSRSEMNVSTLELGDSALYLCASSGDLEQYFGPGTRLTVT.

V gene TRBV19 combines with J gene TRBJ2-1; the D is unclear. This CDR3 has 11 amino acids. In germline, CDR1 is LNHDA, CDR2 SQIVND (reference sequence). The V end was cut by 8 bases, the J end by 10 bases, with 12 bases between. The CDR3 nucleotides read TGTGCCAGTGGCGTAGGGCTAGAGCAGTTCTTC. This sequence encodes CASGVGLEQFF.

This chain connects TRBV6-5 to TRBJ2-2; no firm D call. The CDR3 spans 16 residues. In germline, CDR1 is MNHEY, CDR2 SVGAGI. V was clipped by 2 bases and J by 0 bases, with 10 bases between them. The CDR3 reads CASSYVGQANTGELFF. The CDR3 nucleotides are TGTGCCAGCAGTTACGTGGGCCAGGCGAACACCGGGGAGCTGTTTTTT.

The rearrangement joins TRBV29-1 to TRBJ2-1; a weak D match, TRBD1 (6 bases). The V gene's germline CDR1 is SQVTM and CDR2 ANQGSEA. Trimming left V 7 bases short and J 3 bases short, with 10 bases between. The CDR3 spans 12 residues. The CDR3 here is CSARTVYNEQFF. In DNA form, the CDR3 reads TGCAGCGCCCGGACAGTCTACAATGAGCAGTTCTTC.

The CDR3 here is CASSSRGANYNSPLHF. The CDR3 coding sequence is TGTGCCAGCAGCTCTCGGGGGGCCAACTATAATTCACCCCTCCACTTT. J is TRBJ1-6 and V is TRBV7-2, with a weak D call TRBD1 (6 bases). Between the trimmed V and J ends, which lost 4 bases and 3 bases, there was a span of 13 bases. The CDR3 has 16 residues. Germline CDR1 reads SGHTA; CDR2 reads FQGNSA.

The V call is TRBV9, the J call TRBJ1-1; the D gene is possibly TRBD1 (5 bases). Germline CDR1 is SGDLS and CDR2 is YYNGEE. V gave up 4 bases and J gave up 7 bases, with 11 bases separating them. The CDR3 loop spans 12 amino acids. The CDR3 loop is CASSPGLFEAFF. The CDR3 DNA is TGTGCCAGCAGCCCGGGACTGTTTGAAGCTTTCTTT.

The V call is TRBV6-5, the J call TRBJ1-2, with 7 bases that match TRBD1. The V segment lost 4 bases and the J segment 4 bases; nucleotides outside the gene matches: 6. Germline loops: CDR1 MNHEY, CDR2 SVGAGI. The CDR3 has 14 amino acids. CDR3 in amino acids: CASSWTGLGYGYTF. The CDR3 DNA follows: TGTGCCAGCAGTTGGACAGGATTGGGCTATGGCTACACCTTC.

The chain uses TRBV5-1 and TRBJ2-2, with D possibly TRBD1 on 6 matching bases. V was cut by 2 bases and J by 6 bases, with 8 bases left in between. CDR3 length: 13 residues. Germline V gene data show CDR1 as SGHRS and CDR2 as YFSETQ. The CDR3 DNA reads as TGCGCCAGCAGCTTAACAGGGTCCGGGGAGCTGTTTTTT. It translates to CASSLTGSGELFF.

The chain carries TRBV10-1 and TRBJ2-1; no clear D. The CDR3 spans 13 residues. Germline lookup yields CDR1 WNHNN and CDR2 SYGVQD (reference sequence). V lost 3 bases and J lost 7, with 10 bases in between. CDR3 in amino acids: CASSEASGNEQFF. The CDR3 nucleotides are TGCGCCAGCAGTGAAGCGTCTGGGAATGAGCAGTTCTTC.

The V call is TRBV5-1, the J call TRBJ2-1; either TRBD1 or TRBD2 may supply D (5 bases each). Germline V gene sequence: CDR1 SGHRS, CDR2 YFSETQ. The CDR3 has 14 residues. Trimming took off 1 base at V and 6 bases at J, with 11 bases between the two ends. The CDR3 DNA reads as TGCGCCAGCAGCTTGTTGGCAGGGAGCAATGAGCAGTTCTTC. Its translation: CASSLLAGSNEQFF.

This clone was counted between two and nine times. The gene calls are TRBV27 and TRBJ1-6; TRBD1 aligns across 8 bases. The CDR3 extends over 12 amino acids. V was pared by 6 bases and J by 14 bases, with 6 bases of the junction left unmatched. The germline CDR1 and CDR2 sequences are MNHEY and SMNVEV (reference sequence). CDR3 amino acids: CASRPTGGTLHF. The CDR3 DNA follows: TGTGCCAGCAGACCTACAGGGGGAACCCTCCACTTT.

This clone occurred once. The V gene is TRBV10-3, the J gene TRBJ1-4; 7 bases match TRBD1. Looked up from germline, CDR1 is ENHRY and CDR2 is SYGVKD. CDR3 length equals 14 residues. V shed 9 bases, J shed 3 bases, and the junction held 7 bases outside the gene matches. The CDR3 loop reads CAIGRQGPNEKLFF. The CDR3 region has the DNA TGTGCCATAGGGCGACAGGGTCCTAATGAAAAACTGTTTTTT.

This clone came up once. The rearrangement joins TRBV6-1 to TRBJ1-1; no firm D call. The V gene lost 7 bases and the J gene lost 4 bases, with 13 bases spanning the gap. The CDR3 covers 13 residues. Germline V gene data show CDR1 as MNHNS and CDR2 as SASEGT. The CDR3 spells CASNLGAVTEAFF. The DNA for the CDR3 is TGTGCCAGCAATCTCGGAGCAGTCACTGAAGCTTTCTTT.

V is TRBV6-5 and J is TRBJ1-2; TRBD1 might be the D (5 bases). CDR1 and CDR2 (germline): MNHEY, SVGAGI. The CDR3 runs 13 residues. V gave up 8 bases and J gave up 6 bases, with 16 bases separating them. Here the CDR3 reads CASGTPPQHGYTF. The CDR3, as DNA: TGTGCCAGCGGGACCCCCCCCCAGCATGGCTACACCTTC.

The chain recombines TRBV27 with TRBJ2-1; TRBD2 might be the D (5 bases). The CDR3 is 14 amino acids. V was cut by 3 bases and J by 9 bases, with 15 bases left in between. Germline CDR1 and CDR2: MNHEY and SMNVEV (reference sequence). Here the CDR3 reads CASSLGFSVGEQFF. CDR3 nucleotide sequence: TGTGCCAGCAGTTTGGGGTTTAGCGTGGGTGAGCAGTTCTTC.

The chain links TRBV28 to TRBJ1-2, with D uncertain. Deletions cut 6 bases from V and 1 base from J, with 3 bases between. This CDR3 is built from 11 residues. Germline V gives CDR1 MDHEN, CDR2 SYDVKM. The CDR3 nucleotides are TGTGCCAGCAGCGATAACTATGGCTACACCTTC. Translating gives CASSDNYGYTF.

The count of this clone is one. The chain uses TRBV4-1 and TRBJ2-2; D tentatively fits TRBD1 or TRBD2 (5 bases each). The germline V and J ends were trimmed by 1 base and 5 bases, with 11 bases remaining between them. The CDR3 is 15 residues long. Germline CDR1 is MGHRA and CDR2 is YSYEKL. The CDR3 spells CASSQAQGVTGELFF. The CDR3 region has the DNA TGCGCCAGCAGCCAAGCGCAGGGAGTTACCGGGGAGCTGTTTTTT.